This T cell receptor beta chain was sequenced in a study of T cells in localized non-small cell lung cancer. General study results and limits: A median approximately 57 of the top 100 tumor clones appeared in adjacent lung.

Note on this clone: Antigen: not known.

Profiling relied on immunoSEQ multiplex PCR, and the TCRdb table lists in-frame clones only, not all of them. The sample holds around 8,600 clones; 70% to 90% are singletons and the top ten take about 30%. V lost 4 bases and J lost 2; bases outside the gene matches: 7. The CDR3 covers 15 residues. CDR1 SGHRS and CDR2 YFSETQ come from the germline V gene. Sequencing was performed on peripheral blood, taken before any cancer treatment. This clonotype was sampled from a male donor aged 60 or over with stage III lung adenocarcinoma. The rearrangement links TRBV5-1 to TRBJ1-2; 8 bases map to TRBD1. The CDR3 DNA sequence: TGCGCCAGCAGCCTCCGACAGGGGCTGAACTATGGCTACACCTTC. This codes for CASSLRQGLNYGYTF.